This T cell receptor (beta chain) was recovered during a study of CD8+ T cells in alopecia areata. Investigators isolated RNA and reverse transcribed it into cDNA to act as the sequencing template. Assay: immunoSEQ multiplex PCR; the TCRdb copy retains only in-frame clones and omits some. The sample carries about 180,000 clones, approximately 59% recorded once. The CDR3 runs 15 residues. V lost 0 bases, J lost 8 bases, and 14 bases lay in between. Germline V lookup: CDR1 SGHVS, CDR2 FQNEAQ. The receptor's source is a human donor with alopecia areata. This chain links TRBV7-8 with TRBJ1-5; possibly TRBD1 for D (5 bases). The sequenced sample was CD4+ T cells sorted from blood, obtained at week 0. The CDR3 here is CASSLASGRAKPQHF. The CDR3 nucleotides read TGTGCCAGCAGCTTAGCGTCGGGCAGGGCGAAGCCCCAGCATTTT.